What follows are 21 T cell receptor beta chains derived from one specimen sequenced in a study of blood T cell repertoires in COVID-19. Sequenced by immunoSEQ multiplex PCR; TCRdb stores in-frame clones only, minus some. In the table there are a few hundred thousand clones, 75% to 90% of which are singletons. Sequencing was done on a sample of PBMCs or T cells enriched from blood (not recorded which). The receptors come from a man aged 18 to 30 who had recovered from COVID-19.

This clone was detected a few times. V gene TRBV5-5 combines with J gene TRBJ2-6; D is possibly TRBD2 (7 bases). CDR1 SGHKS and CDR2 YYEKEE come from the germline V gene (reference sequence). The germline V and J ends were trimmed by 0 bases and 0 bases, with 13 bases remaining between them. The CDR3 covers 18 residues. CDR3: CASSLAGGAYSGANVLTF. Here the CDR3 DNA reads TGTGCCAGCAGCTTGGCGGGGGGCGCCTACTCTGGGGCCAACGTCCTGACTTTC.

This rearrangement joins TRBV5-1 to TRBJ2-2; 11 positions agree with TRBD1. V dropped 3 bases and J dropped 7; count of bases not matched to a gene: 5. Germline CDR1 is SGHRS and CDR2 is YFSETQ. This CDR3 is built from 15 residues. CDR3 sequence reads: CASSWGTGGLGELFF. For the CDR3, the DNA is TGCGCCAGCAGCTGGGGGACAGGGGGTCTCGGGGAGCTGTTTTTT.

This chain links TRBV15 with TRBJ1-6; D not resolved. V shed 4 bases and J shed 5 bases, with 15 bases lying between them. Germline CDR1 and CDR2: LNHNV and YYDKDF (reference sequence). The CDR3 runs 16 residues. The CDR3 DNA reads TGTGCCACCAGCACTAAATACGGGGTCAATAATTCACCCCTCCACTTT. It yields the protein CATSTKYGVNNSPLHF. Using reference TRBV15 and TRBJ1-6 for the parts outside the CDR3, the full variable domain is DAMVIQNPRYQVTQFGKPVTLSCSQTLNHNVMYWYQQKSSQAPKLLFHYYDKDFNNEADTPDNFQSRRPNTSFCFLDIRSPGLGDTAMYLCATSTKYGVNNSPLHFGNGTRLTVT.

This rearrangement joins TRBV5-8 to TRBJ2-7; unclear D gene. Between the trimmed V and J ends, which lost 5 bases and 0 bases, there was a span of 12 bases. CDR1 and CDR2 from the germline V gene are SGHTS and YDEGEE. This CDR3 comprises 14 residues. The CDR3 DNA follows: TGTGCCAGCAGAATGGTAACCAGCTCCTACGAGCAGTACTTC. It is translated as CASRMVTSSYEQYF.

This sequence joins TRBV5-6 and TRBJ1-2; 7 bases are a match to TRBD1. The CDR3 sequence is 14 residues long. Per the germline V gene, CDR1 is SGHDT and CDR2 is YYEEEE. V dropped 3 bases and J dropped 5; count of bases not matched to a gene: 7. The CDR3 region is CASSSTGVPYGYTF. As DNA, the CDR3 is TGTGCCAGCAGCTCAACAGGGGTCCCTTATGGCTACACCTTC.

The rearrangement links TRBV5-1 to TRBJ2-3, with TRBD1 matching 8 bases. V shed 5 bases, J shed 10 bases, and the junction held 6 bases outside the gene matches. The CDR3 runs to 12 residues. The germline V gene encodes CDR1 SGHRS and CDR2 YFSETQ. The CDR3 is CASRKEQGAQYF. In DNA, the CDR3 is TGCGCCAGCAGGAAGGAACAGGGGGCGCAGTATTTT.

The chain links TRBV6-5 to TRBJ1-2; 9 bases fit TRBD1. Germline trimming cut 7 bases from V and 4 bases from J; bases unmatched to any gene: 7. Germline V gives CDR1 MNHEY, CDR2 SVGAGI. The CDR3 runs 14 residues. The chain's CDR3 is CASKPGTGPYGYTF. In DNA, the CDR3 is TGTGCCAGCAAGCCCGGGACAGGGCCCTATGGCTACACCTTC.

For the CDR3, the DNA is TGTGCCAGCAGCTTAGTGGGGACAGGCCCCTATGGCTACACCTTC. The encoded protein is CASSLVGTGPYGYTF. V is TRBV7-2 and J is TRBJ1-2; 8 bases are shared with TRBD1. V was clipped by 1 base and J by 4 bases; unmatched bases: 5. Looked up from germline, CDR1 is SGHTA and CDR2 is FQGNSA. CDR3 length equals 15 residues.

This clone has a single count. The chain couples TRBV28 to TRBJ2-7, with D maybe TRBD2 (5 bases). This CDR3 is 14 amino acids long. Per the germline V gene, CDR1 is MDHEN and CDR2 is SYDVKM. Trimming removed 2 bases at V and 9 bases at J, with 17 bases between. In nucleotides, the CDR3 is TGTGCCAGCAGTTTAAAGGGTACAAGTGGAGGGCAGTACTTC. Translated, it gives CASSLKGTSGGQYF.

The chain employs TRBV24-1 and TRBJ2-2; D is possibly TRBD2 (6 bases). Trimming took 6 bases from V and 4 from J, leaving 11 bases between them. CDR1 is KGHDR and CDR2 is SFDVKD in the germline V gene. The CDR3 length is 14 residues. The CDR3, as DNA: TGTGCCACCAGTAGGGCGGGGATCACCGGGGAGCTGTTTTTT. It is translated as CATSRAGITGELFF.

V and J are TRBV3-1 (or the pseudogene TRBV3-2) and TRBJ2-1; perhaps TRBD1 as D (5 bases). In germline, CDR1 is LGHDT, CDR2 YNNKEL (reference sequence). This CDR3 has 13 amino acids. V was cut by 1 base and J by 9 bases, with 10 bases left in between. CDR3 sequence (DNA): TGTGCCAGCAGCCAAGGACAGCAGGGTGAGCAGTTCTTC. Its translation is CASSQGQQGEQFF.

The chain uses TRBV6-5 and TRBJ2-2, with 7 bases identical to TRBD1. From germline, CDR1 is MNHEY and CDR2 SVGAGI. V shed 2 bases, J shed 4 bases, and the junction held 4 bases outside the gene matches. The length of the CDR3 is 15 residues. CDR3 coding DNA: TGTGCCAGCAGTTACACCGGGACAGCCACCGGGGAGCTGTTTTTT. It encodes CASSYTGTATGELFF.

The CDR3 reads CACSGSINEQYF. CDR3 coding DNA: TGTGCCTGTAGCGGGAGTATCAACGAGCAGTACTTC. The chain uses TRBV30 and TRBJ2-7, with TRBD2 matching over 9 bases. Germline V gene lookup returns CDR1 GTSNPN and CDR2 SVGIG (reference sequence). The V and J ends lost 6 bases and 5 bases, in that order; junction bases with no gene match: 5. The CDR3 totals 12 residues.

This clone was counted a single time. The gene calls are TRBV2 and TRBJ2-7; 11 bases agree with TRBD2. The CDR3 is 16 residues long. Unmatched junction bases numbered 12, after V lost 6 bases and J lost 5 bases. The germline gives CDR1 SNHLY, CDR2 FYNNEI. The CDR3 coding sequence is TGTGCCAGCAGCTACACTAGCGGGGGAGGGGGGAACGAGCAGTACTTC. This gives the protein CASSYTSGGGGNEQYF. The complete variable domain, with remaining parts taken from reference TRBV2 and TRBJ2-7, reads EPEVTQTPSHQVTQMGQEVILRCVPISNHLYFYWYRQILGQKVEFLVSFYNNEISEKSEIFDDQFSVERPDGSNFTLKIRSTKLEDSAMYFCASSYTSGGGGNEQYFGPGTRLTVT.

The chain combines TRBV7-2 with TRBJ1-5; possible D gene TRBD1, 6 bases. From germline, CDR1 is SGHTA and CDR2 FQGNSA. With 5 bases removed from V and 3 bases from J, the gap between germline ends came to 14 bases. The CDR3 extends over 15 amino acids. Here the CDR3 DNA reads TGTGCCAGCAGCCTGATGAGGGGGAACAATCAGCCCCAGCATTTT. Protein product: CASSLMRGNNQPQHF.

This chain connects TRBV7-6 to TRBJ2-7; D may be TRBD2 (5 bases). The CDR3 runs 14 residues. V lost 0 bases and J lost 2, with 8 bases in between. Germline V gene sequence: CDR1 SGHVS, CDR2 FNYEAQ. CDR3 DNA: TGTGCCAGCAGCTTAGCGGGAGATACCTACGAGCAGTACTTC. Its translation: CASSLAGDTYEQYF.

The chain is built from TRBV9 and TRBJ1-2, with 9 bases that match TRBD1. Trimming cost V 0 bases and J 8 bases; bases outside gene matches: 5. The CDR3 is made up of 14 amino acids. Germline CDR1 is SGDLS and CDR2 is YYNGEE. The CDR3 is CASSVDRGREGYTF. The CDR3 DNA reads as TGTGCCAGCAGCGTAGACAGGGGGCGCGAAGGCTACACCTTC.

The CDR3 region has the DNA TGCGCCAGCAGCTCCAGCTCGACAGGTATCTCTGGAAACACCATATATTTT. This gives the protein CASSSSSTGISGNTIYF. The rearrangement joins TRBV5-1 to TRBJ1-3; TRBD1 might be the D (6 bases). The germline CDR1 and CDR2 sequences are SGHRS and YFSETQ. This CDR3 region has 17 residues. V was cut by 3 bases and J by 0 bases, with 16 bases left in between.

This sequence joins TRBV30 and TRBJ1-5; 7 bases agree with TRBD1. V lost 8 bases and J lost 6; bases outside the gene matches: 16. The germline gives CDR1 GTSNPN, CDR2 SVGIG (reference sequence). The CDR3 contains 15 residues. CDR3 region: CAQTHPRGQGQPQHF. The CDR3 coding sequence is TGTGCCCAGACCCACCCTAGGGGGCAGGGTCAGCCCCAGCATTTT.

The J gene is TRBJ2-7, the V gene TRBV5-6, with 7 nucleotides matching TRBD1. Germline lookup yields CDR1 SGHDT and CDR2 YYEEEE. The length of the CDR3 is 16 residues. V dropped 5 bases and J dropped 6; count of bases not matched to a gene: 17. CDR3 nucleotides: TGTGCCAGCAGGTTAAGGACAGGCCACCATTCAGGCGAGCAGTACTTC. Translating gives CASRLRTGHHSGEQYF.

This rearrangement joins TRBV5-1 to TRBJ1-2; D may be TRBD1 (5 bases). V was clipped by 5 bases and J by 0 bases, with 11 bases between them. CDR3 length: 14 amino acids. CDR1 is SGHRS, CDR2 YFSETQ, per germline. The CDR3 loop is CASSPTVTNYGYTF. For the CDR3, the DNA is TGCGCCAGCAGTCCGACAGTTACTAACTATGGCTACACCTTC. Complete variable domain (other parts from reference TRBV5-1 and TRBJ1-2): KAGVTQTPRYLIKTRGQQVTLSCSPISGHRSVSWYQQTPGQGLQFLFEYFSETQRNKGNFPGRFSGRQFSNSRSEMNVSTLELGDSALYLCASSPTVTNYGYTFGSGTRLTVV.